The TCR beta chain under discussion was sequenced for a study of OX40 agonist ivuxolimab in advanced cancers. Patients with a history of autoimmune disease or on systemic immunosuppression were excluded. Measured with immunoSEQ multiplex PCR; TCRdb has only the in-frame clones, and not every one. The repertoire holds 95,000 to 150,000 clones, with 80% to 95% as singletons. CDR3 size: 16 residues. With 3 bases clipped from V and 4 bases from J, the junction kept 8 bases outside the gene matches. Germline loops: CDR1 WNHNN, CDR2 SYGVQD (reference sequence). Sample: CD4+ or CD8+ T cells sorted from blood, taken in a trial of the OX40 agonist ivuxolimab. V and J are TRBV10-1 and TRBJ2-5, with TRBD2 matching 10 bases. This clonotype was obtained from an adult with an advanced solid tumor such as melanoma, head and neck, liver or kidney cancer. Written as DNA, the CDR3 is TGCGCCAGCAGTGACCGCCGGGCTAGCGGGGGAGAGACCCAGTACTTC. It translates to CASSDRRASGGETQYF.